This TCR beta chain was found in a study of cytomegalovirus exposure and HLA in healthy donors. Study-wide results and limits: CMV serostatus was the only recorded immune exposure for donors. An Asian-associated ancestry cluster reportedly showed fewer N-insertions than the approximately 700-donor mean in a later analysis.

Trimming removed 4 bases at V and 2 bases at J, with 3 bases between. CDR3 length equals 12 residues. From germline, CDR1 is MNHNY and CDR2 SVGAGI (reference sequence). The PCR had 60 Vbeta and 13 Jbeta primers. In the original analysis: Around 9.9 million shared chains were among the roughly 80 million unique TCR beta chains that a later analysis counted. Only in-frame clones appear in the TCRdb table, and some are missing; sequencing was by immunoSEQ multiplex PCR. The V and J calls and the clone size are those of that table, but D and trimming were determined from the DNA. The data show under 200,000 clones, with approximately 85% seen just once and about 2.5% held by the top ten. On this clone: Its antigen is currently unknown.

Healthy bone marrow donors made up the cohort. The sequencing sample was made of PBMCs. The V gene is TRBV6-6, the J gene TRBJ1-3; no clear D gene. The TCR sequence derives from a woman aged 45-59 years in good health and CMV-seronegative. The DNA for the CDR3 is TGTGCCAGCAGTTTAGCTGGAAACACCATATATTTT. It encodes CASSLAGNTIYF.